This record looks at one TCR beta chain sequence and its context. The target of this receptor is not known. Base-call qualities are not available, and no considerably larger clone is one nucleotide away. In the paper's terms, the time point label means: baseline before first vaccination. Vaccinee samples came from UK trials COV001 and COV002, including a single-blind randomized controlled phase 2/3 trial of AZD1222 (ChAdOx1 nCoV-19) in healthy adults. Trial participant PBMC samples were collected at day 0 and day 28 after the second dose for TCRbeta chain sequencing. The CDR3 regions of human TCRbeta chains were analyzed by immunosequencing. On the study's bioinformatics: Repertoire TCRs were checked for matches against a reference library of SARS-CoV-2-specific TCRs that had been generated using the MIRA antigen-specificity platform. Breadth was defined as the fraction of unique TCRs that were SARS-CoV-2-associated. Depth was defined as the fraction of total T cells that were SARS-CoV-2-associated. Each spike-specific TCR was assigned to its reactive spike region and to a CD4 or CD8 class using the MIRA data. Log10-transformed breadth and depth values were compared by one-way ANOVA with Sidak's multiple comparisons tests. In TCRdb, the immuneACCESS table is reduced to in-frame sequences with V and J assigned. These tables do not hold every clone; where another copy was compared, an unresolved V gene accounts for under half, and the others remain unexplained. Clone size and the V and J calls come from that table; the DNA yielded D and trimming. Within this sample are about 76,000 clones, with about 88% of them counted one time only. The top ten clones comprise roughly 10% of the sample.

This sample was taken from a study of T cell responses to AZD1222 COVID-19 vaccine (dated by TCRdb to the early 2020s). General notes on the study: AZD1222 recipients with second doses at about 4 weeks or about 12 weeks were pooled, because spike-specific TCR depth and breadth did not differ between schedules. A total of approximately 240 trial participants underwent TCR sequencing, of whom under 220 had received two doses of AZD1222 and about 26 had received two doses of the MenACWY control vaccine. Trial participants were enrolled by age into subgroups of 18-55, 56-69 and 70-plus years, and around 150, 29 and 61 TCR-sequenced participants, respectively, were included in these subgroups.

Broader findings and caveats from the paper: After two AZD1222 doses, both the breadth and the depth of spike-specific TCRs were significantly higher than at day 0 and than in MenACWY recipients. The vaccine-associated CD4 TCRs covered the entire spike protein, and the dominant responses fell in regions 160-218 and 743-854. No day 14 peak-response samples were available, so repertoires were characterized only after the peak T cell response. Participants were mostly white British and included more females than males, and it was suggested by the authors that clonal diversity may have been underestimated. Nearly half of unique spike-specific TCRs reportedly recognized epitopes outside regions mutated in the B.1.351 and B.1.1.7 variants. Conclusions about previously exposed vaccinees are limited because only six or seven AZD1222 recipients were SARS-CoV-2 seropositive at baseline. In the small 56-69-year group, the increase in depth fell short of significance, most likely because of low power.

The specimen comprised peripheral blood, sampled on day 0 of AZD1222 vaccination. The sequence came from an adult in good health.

The CDR3 loop reads CATSSPFGRSIYEQYF. The nucleotide sequence reads as follows: TGTGCCACCAGTTCTCCGTTCGGACGAAGTATCTACGAGCAGTACTTC. The chain couples TRBV24-1 to TRBJ2-7; confidence is insufficient to name the D gene. Trimming removed 6 bases from V and 3 bases from J, leaving 20 bases between the germline ends. The CDR3 contains 16 residues, cysteine and phenylalanine counted. This entry keeps only the CDR3 DNA: 48 bases, framed from base 1. Per the germline V gene, KGHDR is the CDR1 and SFDVKD is the CDR2.